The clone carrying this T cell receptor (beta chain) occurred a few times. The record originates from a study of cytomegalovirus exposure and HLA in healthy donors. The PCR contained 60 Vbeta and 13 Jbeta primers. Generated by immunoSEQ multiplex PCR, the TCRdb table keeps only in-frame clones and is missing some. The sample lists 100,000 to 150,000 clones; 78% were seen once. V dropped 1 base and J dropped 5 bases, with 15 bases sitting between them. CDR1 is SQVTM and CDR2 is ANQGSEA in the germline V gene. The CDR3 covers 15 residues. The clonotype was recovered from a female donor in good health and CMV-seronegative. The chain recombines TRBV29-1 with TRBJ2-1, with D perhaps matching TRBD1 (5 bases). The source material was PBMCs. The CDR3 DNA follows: TGCAGCGTTGAAGGGCGGCAGGGTGCCCACAATGAGCAGTTCTTC. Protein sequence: CSVEGRQGAHNEQFF.